The 19 T cell receptor beta chains presented below share a single source sample, sequenced in a study of OX40 agonist ivuxolimab in advanced cancers. Repertoires were generated with immunoSEQ multiplex PCR, while TCRdb's copy carries only in-frame clones and drops some. In the table there are roughly 70,000 clones, 75% to 90% of which are singletons. Sequencing used CD4+ or CD8+ T cells sorted from blood, obtained in a trial of the OX40 agonist ivuxolimab. These receptors originate from an adult with an advanced solid tumor such as melanoma, head and neck, liver or kidney cancer.

This sequence joins TRBV5-3 and TRBJ1-2; D is unresolved. TRBV5-3 is an open reading frame, and its role is uncertain. The CDR3 covers 11 residues. V was trimmed by 2 bases and J by 4 bases, leaving 3 bases between them. CDR3 nucleotides: TGTGCCAGAAGCTTTTCCTATGGCTACACCTTC. Protein product: CARSFSYGYTF.

The chain couples TRBV7-3 to TRBJ1-1; possibly TRBD1 for D (5 bases). This CDR3 is built from 14 residues. V lost 6 bases and J lost 1, with 12 bases in between. The germline V gene has CDR1 SGHTA and CDR2 FQGTGA. CDR3 sequence: CASSPGPGNTEAFF. CDR3 coding DNA: TGTGCCAGCAGTCCGGGACCCGGGAACACTGAAGCTTTCTTT. Supplemented by reference TRBV7-3 and TRBJ1-1, the full variable domain reads GAGVSQTPSNKVTEKGKYVELRCDPISGHTALYWYRQSLGQGPEFLIYFQGTGAADDSGLPNDRFFAVRPEGSVSTLKIQRTERGDSAVYLCASSPGPGNTEAFFGQGTRLTVV.

V is TRBV6-1 and J is TRBJ2-7; D call uncertain. This CDR3 comprises 13 residues. Per germline, CDR1 MNHNS and CDR2 SASEGT. Trimming cost V 2 bases and J 6 bases, with 11 bases left between them. In nucleotides, the CDR3 is TGTGCCAGCAGTGAAAGTGGTAGACTCGAGCAGTACTTC. Translating it yields CASSESGRLEQYF.

This chain links TRBV7-9 with TRBJ2-5; the D gene is possibly TRBD1 (5 bases). Germline CDR1 and CDR2: SEHNR and FQNEAQ (reference sequence). CDR3 length equals 14 residues. Trimming took off 7 bases at V and 2 bases at J, with 14 bases between the two ends. CDR3 in amino acids: CASNNLGEQETQYF. The CDR3 bases are TGTGCCAGCAACAACCTAGGGGAACAAGAGACCCAGTACTTC.

The chain carries TRBV9 and TRBJ1-1; D gene ambiguous. The CDR3 runs 13 residues. Per germline, CDR1 SGDLS and CDR2 YYNGEE. V lost 0 bases, J lost 2 bases, and 5 bases lay in between. The CDR3, as DNA: TGTGCCAGCAGCGTAGGAGATAACACTGAAGCTTTCTTT. It yields the protein CASSVGDNTEAFF.

The V gene is TRBV7-9, the J gene TRBJ2-7; weak D call: TRBD2 (6 bases). The V end was cut by 5 bases, the J end by 2 bases, with 13 bases between. CDR3 length equals 14 residues. Per the germline V gene, CDR1 is SEHNR and CDR2 is FQNEAQ (reference sequence). The CDR3 DNA sequence: TGTGCCAGCAGCGTGGGGGGTGGGGCCTACGAGCAGTACTTC. Amino acid sequence: CASSVGGGAYEQYF.

This clone was seen a single time. This chain uses TRBV11-2 with TRBJ1-2, with 12 positions matching TRBD1. Germline CDR1 reads SGHAT; CDR2 reads FQNNGV. CDR3 length: 19 residues. The V gene end was trimmed by 5 bases and the J gene end by 0 bases; junction bases not matched to a gene: 13. The CDR3 sequence is CASSRQPGQGAKANYGYTF. The CDR3 DNA reads TGTGCCAGCAGCAGACAACCGGGACAGGGGGCGAAGGCTAACTATGGCTACACCTTC.

This clone appeared a few times. This chain uses TRBV7-2 with TRBJ1-5; D unresolved. This CDR3 has 13 residues. The V and J ends lost 0 bases and 7 bases respectively, with 7 bases between them. CDR1 and CDR2 (germline): SGHTA, FQGNSA. CDR3 in DNA: TGTGCCAGCAGCTTAGCGCGCAGCCAGCCCCAGCATTTT. Protein: CASSLARSQPQHF.

CDR3 sequence: CALSQGRNTGELFF. The CDR3 DNA follows: TGTGCCTTATCACAGGGTCGGAACACCGGGGAGCTGTTTTTT. The J gene is TRBJ2-2, the V gene TRBV7-9; weak D call: TRBD1 (6 bases). V was shortened by 11 bases and J by 1 base, with 14 bases between the two germline ends. Germline V gene lookup returns CDR1 SEHNR and CDR2 FQNEAQ (reference sequence). This CDR3 region has 14 residues.

This sequence joins TRBV10-3 and TRBJ2-7, with TRBD2 as a possible D gene (6 bases). Looked up from germline, CDR1 is ENHRY and CDR2 is SYGVKD. The CDR3 is made up of 15 amino acids. V lost 6 bases to trimming and J lost 2 bases, with 17 bases between them. CDR3 in amino acids: CAISLSAGRPYEQYF. The CDR3 bases are TGTGCCATCAGCCTGTCCGCGGGGAGGCCCTACGAGCAGTACTTC.

This clone occurred once. The rearrangement joins TRBV30 to TRBJ1-1; TRBD1 aligns across 8 bases. The CDR3 is 17 residues long. Germline lookup yields CDR1 GTSNPN and CDR2 SVGIG (reference sequence). With 2 bases clipped from V and 1 base from J, the junction kept 12 bases outside the gene matches. CDR3 DNA sequence: TGTGCCTGGAGTTCGAAGGACAGGGCGGTTAAGAACACTGAAGCTTTCTTT. Translated: CAWSSKDRAVKNTEAFF.

The count of this clone is one. V and J are TRBV27 and TRBJ2-7; 8 nucleotides agree with TRBD1. The CDR3 totals 14 residues. After removal of 7 bases from V and 5 bases from J, the junction contained 10 bases not matched to a gene. Germline CDR1 MNHEY, CDR2 SMNVEV (reference sequence). CDR3 DNA sequence: TGTGCCAGCAACCGACAGGGGCTTCCACACGAGCAGTACTTC. It is translated as CASNRQGLPHEQYF.

This clone has only one observation. The chain carries TRBV10-3 and TRBJ1-1; D call uncertain. Germline CDR1 and CDR2: ENHRY and SYGVKD. The CDR3 loop spans 13 amino acids. With 6 bases removed from V and 1 base from J, the gap between germline ends came to 9 bases. The CDR3 loop reads CAISLKSNTEAFF. Here the CDR3 DNA reads TGTGCCATCAGCTTAAAATCGAACACTGAAGCTTTCTTT.

This sequence joins TRBV7-8 and TRBJ1-3; a possible D gene is TRBD1 (5 bases). Trimming stripped 9 bases from V and 4 bases from J, with 16 bases between. The germline gives CDR1 SGHVS, CDR2 FQNEAQ. CDR3 size: 14 residues. DNA of the CDR3: TGTGCCAGTAGGGGCGGGCATTCCGGAAACACCATATATTTT. This sequence encodes CASRGGHSGNTIYF.

The V gene is TRBV28, the J gene TRBJ2-7; 8 bases are shared with TRBD2. J gave up 6 bases and V 9 bases, and 13 bases lay outside the gene matches. The CDR3 consists of 14 residues. The germline CDR1 and CDR2 sequences are MDHEN and SYDVKM. The CDR3 here is CASVPERERCEQYF. Written as DNA, the CDR3 is TGTGCCAGTGTTCCGGAGCGGGAGAGGTGCGAGCAGTACTTC.

The chain uses TRBV19 and TRBJ2-7; D is possibly TRBD2 (5 bases). Germline CDR1 reads LNHDA; CDR2 reads SQIVND (reference sequence). V was clipped by 5 bases and J by 2 bases, with 13 bases between them. The CDR3 is 14 amino acids. The CDR3 coding sequence is TGTGCCAGTAGTGACCCCGGGAATACCTACGAGCAGTACTTC. It yields the protein CASSDPGNTYEQYF.

The J gene is TRBJ2-4, the V gene TRBV4-1; TRBD2 aligns across 12 bases. Germline V gene sequence: CDR1 MGHRA, CDR2 YSYEKL. This CDR3 spans 16 amino acids. J gave up 5 bases and V 5 bases, and 7 bases lay outside the gene matches. The CDR3 loop reads CASSLLAGGYENIQYF. The CDR3 nucleotides are TGCGCCAGCAGCTTGCTAGCGGGAGGGTACGAAAACATTCAGTACTTC.

This rearrangement joins TRBV19 to TRBJ2-5, with 8 positions matching TRBD2. Germline loops: CDR1 LNHDA, CDR2 SQIVND (reference sequence). This CDR3 is 18 amino acids long. The V segment lost 2 bases and the J segment 5 bases; nucleotides outside the gene matches: 16. CDR3 nucleotide sequence: TGTGCCAGTAGTATACCCACACTCTCGACTAGCGCTAGGGAGACCCAGTACTTC. Its translation is CASSIPTLSTSARETQYF.

The chain joins TRBV21-1 to TRBJ2-1; the D segment call TRBD1 is taken from the table without a DNA check. TRBV21-1 is reported as a pseudogene. There are 16 residues in the CDR3. The DNA for the CDR3 is TGTGCCAGCAGCAAAGCGCCAACAGGGCAGAGCAATGAGCAGTTCTTC. Translation gives CASSKAPTGQSNEQFF.